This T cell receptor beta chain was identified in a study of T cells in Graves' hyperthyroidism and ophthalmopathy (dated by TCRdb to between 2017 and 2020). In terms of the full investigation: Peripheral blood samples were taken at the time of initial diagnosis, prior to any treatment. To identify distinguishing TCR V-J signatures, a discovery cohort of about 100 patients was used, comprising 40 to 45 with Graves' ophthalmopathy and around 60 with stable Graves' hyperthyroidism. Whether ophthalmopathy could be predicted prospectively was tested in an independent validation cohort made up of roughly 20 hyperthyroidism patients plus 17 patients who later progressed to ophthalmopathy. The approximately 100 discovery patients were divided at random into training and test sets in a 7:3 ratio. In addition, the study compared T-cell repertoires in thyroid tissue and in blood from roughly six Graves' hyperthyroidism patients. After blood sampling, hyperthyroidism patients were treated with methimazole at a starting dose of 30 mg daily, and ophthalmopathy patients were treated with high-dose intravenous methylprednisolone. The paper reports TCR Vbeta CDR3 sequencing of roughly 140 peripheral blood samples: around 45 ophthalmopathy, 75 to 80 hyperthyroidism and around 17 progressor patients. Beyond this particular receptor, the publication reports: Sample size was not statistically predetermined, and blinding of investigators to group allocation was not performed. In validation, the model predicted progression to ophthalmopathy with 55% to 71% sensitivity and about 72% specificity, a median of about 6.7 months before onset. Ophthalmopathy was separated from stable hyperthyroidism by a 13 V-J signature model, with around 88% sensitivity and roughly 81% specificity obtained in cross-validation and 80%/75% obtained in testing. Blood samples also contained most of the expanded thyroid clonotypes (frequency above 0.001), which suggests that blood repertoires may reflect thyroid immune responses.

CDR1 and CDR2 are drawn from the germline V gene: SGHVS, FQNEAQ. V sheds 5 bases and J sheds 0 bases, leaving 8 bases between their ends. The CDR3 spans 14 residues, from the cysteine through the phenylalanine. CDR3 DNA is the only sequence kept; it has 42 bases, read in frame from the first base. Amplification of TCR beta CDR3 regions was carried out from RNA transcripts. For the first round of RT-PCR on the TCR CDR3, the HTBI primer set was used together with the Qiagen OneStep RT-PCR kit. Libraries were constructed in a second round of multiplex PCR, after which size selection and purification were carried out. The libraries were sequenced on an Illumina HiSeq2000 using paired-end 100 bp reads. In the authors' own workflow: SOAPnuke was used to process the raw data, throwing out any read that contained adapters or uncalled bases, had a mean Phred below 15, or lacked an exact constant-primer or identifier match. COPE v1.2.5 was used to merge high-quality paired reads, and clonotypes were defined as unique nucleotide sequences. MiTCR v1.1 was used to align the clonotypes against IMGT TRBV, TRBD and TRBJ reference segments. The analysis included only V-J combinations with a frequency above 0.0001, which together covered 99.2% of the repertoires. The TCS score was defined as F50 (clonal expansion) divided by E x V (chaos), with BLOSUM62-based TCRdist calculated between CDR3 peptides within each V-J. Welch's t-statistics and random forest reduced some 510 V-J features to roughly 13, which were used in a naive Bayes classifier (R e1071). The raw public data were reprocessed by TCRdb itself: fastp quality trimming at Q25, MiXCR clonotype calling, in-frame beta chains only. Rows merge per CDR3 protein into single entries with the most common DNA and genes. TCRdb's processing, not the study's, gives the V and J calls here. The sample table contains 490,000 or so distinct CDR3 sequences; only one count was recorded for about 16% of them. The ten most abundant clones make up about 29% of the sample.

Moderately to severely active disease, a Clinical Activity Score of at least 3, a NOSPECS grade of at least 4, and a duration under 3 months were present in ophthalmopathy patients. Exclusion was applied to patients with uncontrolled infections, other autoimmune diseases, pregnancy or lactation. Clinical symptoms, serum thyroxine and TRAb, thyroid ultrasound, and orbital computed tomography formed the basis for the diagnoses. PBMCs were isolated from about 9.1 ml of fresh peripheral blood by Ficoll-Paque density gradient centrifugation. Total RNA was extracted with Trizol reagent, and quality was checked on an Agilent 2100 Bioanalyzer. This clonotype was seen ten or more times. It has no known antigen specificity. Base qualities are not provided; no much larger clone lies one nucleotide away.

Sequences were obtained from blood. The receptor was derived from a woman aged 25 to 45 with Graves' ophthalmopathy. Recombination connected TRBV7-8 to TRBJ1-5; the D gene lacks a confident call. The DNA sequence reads TGTGCCAGCAGCGTAGAGGATAGCAATCAGCCCCAGCATTTT. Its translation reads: CASSVEDSNQPQHF.